The 5 T cell receptor beta chains in this list originate from one sample, sequenced in a study of memory CD4+ T cells and cytomegalovirus serostatus. The sort gate was single viable CD3+CD4+CD8-CD45RO+ cells for memory CD4+ T cells. Sequencing was performed with immunoSEQ multiplex PCR; in TCRdb, only in-frame clones are kept and a portion is missing. The table includes 50,000 to 60,000 clones, roughly four fifths detected once. Sample: memory CD4+ T cells from blood. These receptors originate from an adult in good health and CMV-seronegative.

This chain links TRBV18 with TRBJ1-6, with a tentative D call TRBD1 (5 bases). The CDR3 has 16 amino acids. Trimming shortened V by 2 bases and J by 6 bases, and 14 bases separated the two germline ends. Germline CDR1 KGHSH, CDR2 LQKENI. As DNA, the CDR3 is TGTGCCAGCTCACCAGATTTAGGACAAATTAATTCACCCCTCCACTTT. Translated: CASSPDLGQINSPLHF.

The chain employs TRBV25-1 and TRBJ2-1; D possibly corresponds to TRBD1 (6 bases). Germline CDR1 and CDR2: MGHDK and SYGVNS. V was trimmed by 0 bases and J by 10 bases, leaving 13 bases between them. The CDR3 sequence is 14 residues long. The CDR3: CASSEYDRLREQFF. The DNA of the CDR3 is TGTGCCAGCAGTGAATACGACAGGTTAAGGGAGCAGTTCTTC.

CDR3 residues: CASSRGTLSGANVLTF. The CDR3 bases are TGTGCCAGCAGCCGTGGGACGCTTTCTGGGGCCAACGTCCTGACTTTC. J is TRBJ2-6 and V is TRBV5-6; D is possibly TRBD1 or TRBD2 (5 bases each). CDR1 and CDR2 from the germline V gene are SGHDT and YYEEEE. The CDR3 contains 16 residues. Between the trimmed V and J ends, which lost 4 bases and 1 base, there was a span of 12 bases.

This clone occurred once. This sequence joins TRBV6-6 and TRBJ2-1; TRBD1 is a possible D gene (6 bases). There are 15 residues in the CDR3. CDR1 is MNHNY, CDR2 SVGAGI, per germline (reference sequence). The ends were cut back, 0 bases at V and 11 bases at J, with 17 bases in the middle. The CDR3 sequence: CASSYSWPGANQQFF. The CDR3 DNA reads as TGTGCCAGCAGTTACTCGTGGCCAGGGGCTAACCAGCAGTTCTTC.

The chain employs TRBV7-2 and TRBJ2-5; 7 nucleotides align to TRBD2. The CDR3 has 13 amino acids. Germline-derived CDR1 and CDR2 are SGHTA and FQGNSA. J lost 4 bases, V lost 5 bases, and 4 bases had no gene match. The CDR3 loop is CASSRGVGETQYF. The DNA for the CDR3 is TGTGCCAGCAGCCGGGGGGTTGGAGAGACCCAGTACTTC. Using reference TRBV7-2 and TRBJ2-5 for the parts outside the CDR3, the full variable domain is GAGVSQSPSNKVTEKGKDVELRCDPISGHTALYWYRQSLGQGLEFLIYFQGNSAPDKSGLPSDRFSAERTGGSVSTLTIQRTQQEDSAVYLCASSRGVGETQYFGPGTRLLVL.